This TCR beta chain is drawn from a study of beta chain features in type 1 diabetes. Overall study results and limits: The influence of HLA type on TCRB rearrangement stayed undetermined. Type 1 diabetes patients had TCRB CDR3s that were shorter (moderately but significantly so) in all four CD4+ subsets.

From germline, CDR1 is SGHRS and CDR2 YFSETQ. The V gene end was trimmed by 3 bases and the J gene end by 6 bases; junction bases not matched to a gene: 10. This CDR3 comprises 15 residues. Since all of the isolated RNA was reverse transcribed, expressed TCRB transcripts were what got sequenced. Using immunoSEQ multiplex PCR, the repertoire was profiled, and TCRdb retains in-frame clones only, with some absent. There are roughly 330,000 clones in the sample; approximately 13% occur only once, and over 0.014% lies in the top ten. Researchers reported sorting CD4+ naive, central memory, regulatory and stem cell-like memory cells via CD45RO/CCR7/CD25/CD127/CD95/CD27. In this sample, this clone turned up a few times. What it binds is not known.

The rearrangement joins TRBV5-1 to TRBJ2-7, with 9 nucleotides matching TRBD2. The TCR originated in a woman aged 18-29 years with type 1 diabetes. Sequencing input: naive CD4+ T cells from blood. The CDR3 loop is CASSSSSGTVGEQYF. As DNA, the CDR3 is TGCGCCAGCAGCTCCTCTAGCGGGACGGTCGGCGAGCAGTACTTC.